This T cell receptor beta chain stems from a study of blood T cell repertoires in COVID-19. Study in general: Some COVID-19 samples were acute and others convalescent; all came from the United States, Italy and Spain. The cDNA or gDNA used as material had been derived from T cells, B-cell-depleted T cells, or PBMCs.

V lost 0 bases and J lost 6, with 9 bases in between. Germline V gene data show CDR1 as SNHLY and CDR2 as FYNNEI. This CDR3 is 14 amino acids long. Under the authors' procedure: Cell counts per sample came from amplifying reference gene primers. Assay used: immunoSEQ multiplex PCR; TCRdb lists only in-frame clones, some missing. Clone size and the V and J calls come from that table; the DNA yielded D and trimming. The sample comprises some 100,000 clones, approximately 92% of which are singletons, and 4.5% to 6% rests with the top ten. Sequencing was performed on peripheral blood. The TCR was taken from a man aged 70-80 years with acute or convalescent COVID-19. This sequence joins TRBV2 and TRBJ1-5; no reliable D call. The CDR3 DNA is TGTGCCAGCAGTGAAGCGCCTCCGAGTCAGCCCCAGCATTTT. Protein sequence: CASSEAPPSQPQHF.